This TCR beta chain was sequenced for a study of OX40 agonist ivuxolimab in advanced cancers. If patients had autoimmune disease history or systemic immunosuppression, they were excluded. Assay: immunoSEQ multiplex PCR; the TCRdb copy retains only in-frame clones and omits some. Among tens of thousands of clones, more than 85% were seen once, and the ten largest hold 0.44%. This TCR was sampled from an adult with an advanced solid tumor such as melanoma, head and neck, liver or kidney cancer. The sample consisted of CD4+ or CD8+ T cells sorted from blood, taken in a trial of the OX40 agonist ivuxolimab.

CDR3 in DNA: TGTGCCAGCAGCAAAGGGCAGGGGGCTATCAATGAGCAGTTCTTC. Encoded protein: CASSKGQGAINEQFF. The V call is TRBV21-1, the J call TRBJ2-1; the listed D gene, TRBD1, was not tested against the DNA. TRBV21-1 is noted as a pseudogene. CDR3 length: 15 amino acids.